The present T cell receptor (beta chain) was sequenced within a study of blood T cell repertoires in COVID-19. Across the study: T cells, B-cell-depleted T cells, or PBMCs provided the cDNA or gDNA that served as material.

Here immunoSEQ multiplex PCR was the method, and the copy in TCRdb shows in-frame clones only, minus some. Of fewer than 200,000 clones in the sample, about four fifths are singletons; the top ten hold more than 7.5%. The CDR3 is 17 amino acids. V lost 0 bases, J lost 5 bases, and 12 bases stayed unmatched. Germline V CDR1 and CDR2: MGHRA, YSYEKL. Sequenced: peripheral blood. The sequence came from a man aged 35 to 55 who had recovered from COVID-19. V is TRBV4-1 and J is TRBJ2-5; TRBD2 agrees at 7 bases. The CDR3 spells CASSQESATSSQETQYF. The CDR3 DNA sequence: TGCGCCAGCAGCCAAGAATCGGCGACTAGCTCGCAGGAGACCCAGTACTTC.